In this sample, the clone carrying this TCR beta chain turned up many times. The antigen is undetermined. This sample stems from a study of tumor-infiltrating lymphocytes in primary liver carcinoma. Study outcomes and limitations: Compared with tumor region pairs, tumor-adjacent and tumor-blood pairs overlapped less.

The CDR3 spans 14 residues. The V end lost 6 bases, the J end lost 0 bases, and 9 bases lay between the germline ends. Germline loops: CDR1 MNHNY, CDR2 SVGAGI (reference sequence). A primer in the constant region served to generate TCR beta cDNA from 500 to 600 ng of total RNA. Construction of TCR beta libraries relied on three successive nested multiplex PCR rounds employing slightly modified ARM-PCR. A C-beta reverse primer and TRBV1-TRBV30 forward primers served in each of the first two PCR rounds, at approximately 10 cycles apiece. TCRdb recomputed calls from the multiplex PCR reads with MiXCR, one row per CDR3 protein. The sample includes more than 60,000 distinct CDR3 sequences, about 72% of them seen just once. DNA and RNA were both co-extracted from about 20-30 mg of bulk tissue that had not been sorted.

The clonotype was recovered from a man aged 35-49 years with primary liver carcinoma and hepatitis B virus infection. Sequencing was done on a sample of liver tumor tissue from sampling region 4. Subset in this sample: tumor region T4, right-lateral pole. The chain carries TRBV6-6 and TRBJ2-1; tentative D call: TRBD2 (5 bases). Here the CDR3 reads CASRSGYSYNEQFF. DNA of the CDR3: TGTGCCAGCAGGAGCGGCTACTCCTACAATGAGCAGTTCTTC.